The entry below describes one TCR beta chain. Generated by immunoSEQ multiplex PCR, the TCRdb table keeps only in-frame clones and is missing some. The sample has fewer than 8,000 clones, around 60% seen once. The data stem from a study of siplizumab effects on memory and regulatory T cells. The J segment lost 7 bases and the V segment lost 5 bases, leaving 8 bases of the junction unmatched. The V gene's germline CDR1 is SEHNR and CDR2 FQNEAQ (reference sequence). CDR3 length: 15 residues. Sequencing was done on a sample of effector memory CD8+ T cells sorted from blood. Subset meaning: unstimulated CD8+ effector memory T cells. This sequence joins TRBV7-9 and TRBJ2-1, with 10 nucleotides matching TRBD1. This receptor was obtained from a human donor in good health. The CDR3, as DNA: TGTGCCAGCAGCCCTCGACAGGGGGCGGGAAATGAGCAGTTCTTC. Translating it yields CASSPRQGAGNEQFF.